The next 26 T cell receptor beta chains were all read from a single sample in a study of blood T cell repertoires in COVID-19. The protocol was immunoSEQ multiplex PCR, while the TCRdb copy is restricted to in-frame clones and leaves out a portion. The table lists about 140,000 clones, 65% to 85% of them singletons. Input material: peripheral blood. The receptors shown here come from a human donor in a cohort sampled during active COVID-19.

The chain carries TRBV4-1 and TRBJ1-2, with D unresolved. Germline V gives CDR1 MGHRA, CDR2 YSYEKL. The CDR3 spans 15 residues. The germline V and J ends were trimmed by 2 bases and 5 bases, with 15 bases remaining between them. CDR3 DNA sequence: TGCGCCAGCAGCCAACCTGGGCTCACCCCGTATGGCTACACCTTC. Protein sequence: CASSQPGLTPYGYTF.

The genes are TRBV23-1 and TRBJ1-4, with a weak D call TRBD1 (6 bases). TRBV23-1 is known as an ORF, though its function is uncertain. Between the trimmed V and J ends, which lost 0 bases and 8 bases, there was a span of 13 bases. The length of the CDR3 is 15 residues. The CDR3 is CASSQSPAQGEKLFF. Written as DNA, the CDR3 is TGCGCCAGCAGTCAATCTCCCGCCCAGGGGGAAAAACTGTTTTTT.

This clone was recorded only once. The chain links TRBV6-5 to TRBJ2-3; tentative D call: TRBD2 (5 bases). The CDR3 totals 14 residues. V dropped 5 bases and J dropped 0 bases, with 9 bases sitting between them. Germline lookup yields CDR1 MNHEY and CDR2 SVGAGI. The CDR3 protein is CASSKTGSTDTQYF. The CDR3 coding sequence is TGTGCCAGCAGTAAGACGGGGAGCACAGATACGCAGTATTTT.

The genes are TRBV7-9 and TRBJ2-7; tentative D call: TRBD1 (6 bases). The CDR3 covers 14 residues. V was cut by 6 bases and J by 2 bases, with 14 bases left in between. Germline V CDR1 and CDR2: SEHNR, FQNEAQ (reference sequence). The CDR3 loop reads CASRPLTGTYEQYF. CDR3 nucleotides: TGTGCCAGCAGACCTCTCACAGGGACCTACGAGCAGTACTTC.

The chain recombines TRBV24-1 with TRBJ2-3; TRBD2 might be the D (7 bases). V was cut by 2 bases and J by 1 base, with 15 bases left in between. The CDR3 is made up of 17 amino acids. Per the germline V gene, CDR1 is KGHDR and CDR2 is SFDVKD. As DNA, the CDR3 is TGTGCCACCAGTGATTATGGGGGGGGCTGGGGCACAGATACGCAGTATTTT. Residues: CATSDYGGGWGTDTQYF.

The gene calls are TRBV29-1 and TRBJ2-4; D is undetermined. CDR1 SQVTM and CDR2 ANQGSEA come from the germline V gene. The CDR3 spans 13 residues. Trimming removed 3 bases at V and 8 bases at J, with 14 bases between. CDR3 DNA sequence: TGCAGCGTTGAGTCTCAAGCCCAGGACATTCAGTACTTC. Its translation: CSVESQAQDIQYF.

V and J are TRBV29-1 and TRBJ2-5; weak D call: TRBD2 (6 bases). CDR3 size: 14 residues. Trimming pared 3 bases from V and 5 bases from J, leaving 16 bases between. Germline CDR1 is SQVTM and CDR2 is ANQGSEA. The chain's CDR3 is CSVDGTGGMETQYF. The CDR3 DNA is TGCAGCGTTGACGGGACCGGCGGGATGGAGACCCAGTACTTC.

V and J are TRBV19 and TRBJ1-2; D remains ambiguous. V dropped 4 bases and J dropped 0 bases, with 12 bases sitting between them. This CDR3 has 15 residues. The germline V gene has CDR1 LNHDA and CDR2 SQIVND (reference sequence). Here the CDR3 reads CASSRAIRANYGYTF. In DNA form, the CDR3 reads TGTGCCAGTAGTAGGGCTATACGAGCTAACTATGGCTACACCTTC.

This rearrangement joins TRBV28 to TRBJ2-7; no definite D call. Trimming removed 4 bases at V and 4 bases at J, with 11 bases between. The CDR3 loop spans 13 amino acids. Looked up from germline, CDR1 is MDHEN and CDR2 is SYDVKM. CDR3 coding DNA: TGTGCCAGCAGTTCGGTGACATCTTACGAGCAGTACTTC. Translation gives CASSSVTSYEQYF.

This clone was detected only once. The chain uses TRBV9 and TRBJ2-7, with 12 nucleotides matching TRBD1. Germline V gives CDR1 SGDLS, CDR2 YYNGEE. Germline trimming cut 2 bases from V and 4 bases from J; bases unmatched to any gene: 4. This CDR3 has 15 residues. CDR3 nucleotide sequence: TGTGCCAGCAGCGTGGGACAGGGGGCGCGGTACGAGCAGTACTTC. Protein sequence: CASSVGQGARYEQYF.

The chain joins TRBV6-5 to TRBJ1-5, with 7 positions matching TRBD1. The CDR3 covers 15 residues. The trim removed 8 bases at V and 1 base at J, leaving 8 bases unmatched. Germline V lookup: CDR1 MNHEY, CDR2 SVGAGI. This CDR3 is CASDLGQLSNQPQHF. In DNA form, the CDR3 reads TGTGCCAGCGACCTGGGACAGCTAAGCAATCAGCCCCAGCATTTT.

The rearrangement links TRBV5-1 to TRBJ2-5, with a weak D call TRBD2 (5 bases). This CDR3 is built from 14 residues. Germline loops: CDR1 SGHRS, CDR2 YFSETQ. The germline V and J ends were trimmed by 4 bases and 2 bases, with 12 bases remaining between them. CDR3 DNA sequence: TGCGCCAGCAGCGCCACTAGTTCTCAAGAGACCCAGTACTTC. Its protein is CASSATSSQETQYF.

This chain connects TRBV7-2 to TRBJ2-7, with a possible D match to TRBD1 (5 bases). Germline lookup yields CDR1 SGHTA and CDR2 FQGNSA. The CDR3 is 16 amino acids. V lost 1 base and J 8 bases, leaving 21 bases between the germline ends. For the CDR3, the DNA is TGTGCCAGCAGCTTAGAATCATCGGCAGGGTCTCGACAGCAGTACTTC. It yields the protein CASSLESSAGSRQQYF. Full variable domain (missing parts from reference TRBV7-2 and TRBJ2-7): GAGVSQSPSNKVTEKGKDVELRCDPISGHTALYWYRQSLGQGLEFLIYFQGNSAPDKSGLPSDRFSAERTGGSVSTLTIQRTQQEDSAVYLCASSLESSAGSRQQYFGPGTRLTVT.

This rearrangement joins TRBV11-3 to TRBJ2-3, with D unresolved. The V and J ends lost 4 bases and 0 bases respectively, with 8 bases between them. This CDR3 has 14 amino acids. CDR1 SGHNT and CDR2 YENEEA come from the germline V gene. The chain's CDR3 is CASSSHGSTDTQYF. CDR3 coding DNA: TGTGCCAGCAGCTCCCACGGTAGCACAGATACGCAGTATTTT. Supplemented by reference TRBV11-3 and TRBJ2-3, the full variable domain reads EAGVVQSPRYKIIEKKQPVAFWCNPISGHNTLYWYLQNLGQGPELLIRYENEEAVDDSQLPKDRFSAERLKGVDSTLKIQPAELGDSAVYLCASSSHGSTDTQYFGPGTRLTVL.

J is TRBJ1-5 and V is TRBV5-6, with D unclear. The V end was cut by 2 bases, the J end by 4 bases, with 16 bases between. In germline, CDR1 is SGHDT, CDR2 YYEEEE. This CDR3 is 16 amino acids long. CDR3 in DNA: TGTGCCAGCAGCTTCACAAAAGGACTCCCTAATCAGCCCCAGCATTTT. Its translation: CASSFTKGLPNQPQHF. Drawing the rest from reference TRBV5-6 and TRBJ1-5, the complete variable domain is DAGVTQSPTHLIKTRGQQVTLRCSPKSGHDTVSWYQQALGQGPQFIFQYYEEEERQRGNFPDRFSGHQFPNYSSELNVNALLLGDSALYLCASSFTKGLPNQPQHFGDGTRLSIL.

This chain connects TRBV7-6 to TRBJ1-6; the D gene is possibly TRBD1 (5 bases). CDR3 length equals 14 residues. Trimming removed 5 bases at V and 3 bases at J, with 8 bases between. The V gene's germline CDR1 is SGHVS and CDR2 FNYEAQ. The CDR3 coding sequence is TGTGCCAGCAGCCTGGGGGGCTATAATTCACCCCTCCACTTT. Translated, it gives CASSLGGYNSPLHF.

This chain links TRBV10-3 with TRBJ2-7, with D tentatively TRBD2 (6 bases). There are 13 residues in the CDR3. Looked up from germline, CDR1 is ENHRY and CDR2 is SYGVKD. The V end was cut by 11 bases, the J end by 3 bases, with 17 bases between. The chain's CDR3 is CAGSGGQLYEQYF. CDR3 coding DNA: TGTGCCGGTTCCGGAGGGCAGCTCTACGAGCAGTACTTC.

The J gene is TRBJ2-1, the V gene TRBV7-9, with 10 bases lining up with TRBD2. CDR1 is SEHNR, CDR2 FQNEAQ, per germline (reference sequence). This CDR3 spans 15 amino acids. J gave up 2 bases and V 3 bases, and 1 base lay outside the gene matches. The CDR3 reads CASSFLAGAYNEQFF. CDR3 coding DNA: TGTGCCAGCAGCTTTCTAGCGGGGGCCTACAATGAGCAGTTCTTC.

This rearrangement joins TRBV29-1 to TRBJ1-1; D is uncertain. The V end lost 7 bases, the J end lost 0 bases, and 12 bases lay between the germline ends. The CDR3 has 13 residues. Germline lookup yields CDR1 SQVTM and CDR2 ANQGSEA. CDR3 sequence reads: CSGIQQMNTEAFF. The CDR3 coding sequence is TGCAGCGGGATACAGCAAATGAACACTGAAGCTTTCTTT. Using reference TRBV29-1 and TRBJ1-1 for the parts outside the CDR3, the full variable domain is SAVISQKPSRDICQRGTSLTIQCQVDSQVTMMFWYRQQPGQSLTLIATANQGSEATYESGFVIDKFPISRPNLTFSTLTVSNMSPEDSSIYLCSGIQQMNTEAFFGQGTRLTVV.

The rearrangement joins TRBV4-2 to TRBJ2-7; 7 bases are a match to TRBD2. Germline values: CDR1 LGHNA, CDR2 YNFKEQ. CDR3 size: 14 residues. The V and J ends lost 0 bases and 3 bases, in that order; junction bases with no gene match: 2. The CDR3 protein is CASSQEVAGYEQYF. The CDR3 DNA is TGTGCCAGCAGCCAAGAAGTAGCGGGCTACGAGCAGTACTTC.

The rearrangement joins TRBV19 to TRBJ2-3; 14 bases agree with TRBD2. CDR3 size: 17 residues. Germline V gene sequence: CDR1 LNHDA, CDR2 SQIVND (reference sequence). The trim removed 3 bases at V and 0 bases at J, leaving 2 bases unmatched. CDR3 DNA: TGTGCCAGTAGTATTGGGACTAGCGGGGGAAGCACAGATACGCAGTATTTT. It encodes CASSIGTSGGSTDTQYF. Based on the CDR3 plus reference TRBV19 and TRBJ2-3, the full variable domain is DGGITQSPKYLFRKEGQNVTLSCEQNLNHDAMYWYRQDPGQGLRLIYYSQIVNDFQKGDIAEGYSVSREKKESFPLTVTSAQKNPTAFYLCASSIGTSGGSTDTQYFGPGTRLTVL.

This rearrangement joins TRBV3-1 (or the pseudogene TRBV3-2) to TRBJ1-2; a possible D gene is TRBD1 (5 bases). CDR1 LGHDT and CDR2 YNNKEL come from the germline V gene (reference sequence). V gave up 3 bases and J gave up 1 base, with 6 bases separating them. CDR3 length equals 13 residues. The CDR3 DNA is TGTGCCAGCAGCCAGGGGGGTAACTATGGCTACACCTTC. Translating gives CASSQGGNYGYTF.

This chain connects TRBV19 to TRBJ1-1, with TRBD1 matching 7 bases. Trimming cost V 11 bases and J 0 bases; bases outside gene matches: 12. The CDR3 runs to 15 residues. Germline-derived CDR1 and CDR2 are LNHDA and SQIVND (reference sequence). In nucleotides, the CDR3 is TGTGCCGCTAGGGGGCGCGGGAAGATGAACACTGAAGCTTTCTTT. Translated: CAARGRGKMNTEAFF.

This clone appeared a few times. V is TRBV9 and J is TRBJ2-2; D possibly corresponds to TRBD2 (6 bases). Trimming removed 2 bases at V and 4 bases at J, with 18 bases between. Germline V lookup: CDR1 SGDLS, CDR2 YYNGEE. This CDR3 comprises 17 residues. DNA for the CDR3: TGTGCCAGCAGCGTGGCCTCAAGGGGTAGCGGCACCGGGGAGCTGTTTTTT. Protein: CASSVASRGSGTGELFF.

The chain joins TRBV10-3 to TRBJ2-1, with 8 bases lining up with TRBD2. This CDR3 is 15 amino acids long. V shed 4 bases, J shed 7 bases, and the junction held 9 bases outside the gene matches. Germline V gene data show CDR1 as ENHRY and CDR2 as SYGVKD. Here the CDR3 DNA reads TGTGCCATCAGTGCGGGGGGGGAGATGACTAATGAGCAGTTCTTC. It is translated as CAISAGGEMTNEQFF.

The chain recombines TRBV5-1 with TRBJ1-2; perhaps TRBD1 as D (6 bases). V gave up 3 bases and J gave up 4 bases, with 13 bases separating them. The germline gives CDR1 SGHRS, CDR2 YFSETQ. This CDR3 has 14 amino acids. CDR3 sequence (DNA): TGCGCCAGCAGCTCCTCACAGGGAACCTATGGCTACACCTTC. This gives the protein CASSSSQGTYGYTF.